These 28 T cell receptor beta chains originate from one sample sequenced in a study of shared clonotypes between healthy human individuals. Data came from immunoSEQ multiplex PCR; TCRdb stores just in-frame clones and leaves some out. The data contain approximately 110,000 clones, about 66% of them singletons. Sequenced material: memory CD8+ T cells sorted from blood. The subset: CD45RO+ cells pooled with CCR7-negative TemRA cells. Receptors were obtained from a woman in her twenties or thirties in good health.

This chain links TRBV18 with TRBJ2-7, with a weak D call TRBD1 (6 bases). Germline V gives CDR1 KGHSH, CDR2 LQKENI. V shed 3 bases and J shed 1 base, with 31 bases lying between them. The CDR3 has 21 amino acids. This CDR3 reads CASSPTRVLNYRVRGSYEQYF. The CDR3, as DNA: TGTGCCAGCTCACCGACCCGCGTCTTAAACTACAGGGTTCGTGGGTCCTACGAGCAGTACTTC.

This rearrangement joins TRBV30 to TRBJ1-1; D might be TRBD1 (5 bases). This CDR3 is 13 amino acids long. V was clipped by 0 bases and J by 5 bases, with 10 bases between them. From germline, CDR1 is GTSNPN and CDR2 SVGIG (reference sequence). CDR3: CAWSVRGRTEAFF. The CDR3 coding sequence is TGTGCCTGGAGTGTACGGGGGAGGACTGAAGCTTTCTTT.

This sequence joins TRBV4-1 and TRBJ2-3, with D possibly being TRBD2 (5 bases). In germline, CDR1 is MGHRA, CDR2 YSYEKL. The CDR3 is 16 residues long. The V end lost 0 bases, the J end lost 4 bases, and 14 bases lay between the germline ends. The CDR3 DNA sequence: TGCGCCAGCAGCCAAGAACCCTTCTCGGAGGCAGATACGCAGTATTTT. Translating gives CASSQEPFSEADTQYF.

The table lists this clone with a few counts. CDR3 DNA sequence: TGTGAATACGTTAGCTCCTATAATTCACCCCTCCACTTT. Amino acids: CEYVSSYNSPLHF. This rearrangement joins TRBV21-1 to TRBJ1-6. TRBV21-1 is a pseudogene locus. The CDR3 extends over 13 amino acids.

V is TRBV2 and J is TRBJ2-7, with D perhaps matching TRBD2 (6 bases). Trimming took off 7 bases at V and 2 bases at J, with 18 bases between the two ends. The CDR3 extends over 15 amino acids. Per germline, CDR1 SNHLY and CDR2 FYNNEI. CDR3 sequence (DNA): TGTGCCAGCATTATGGGCGGGGCGGCCACCTACGAGCAGTACTTC. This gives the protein CASIMGGAATYEQYF. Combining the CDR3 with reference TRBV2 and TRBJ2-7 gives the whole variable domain EPEVTQTPSHQVTQMGQEVILRCVPISNHLYFYWYRQILGQKVEFLVSFYNNEISEKSEIFDDQFSVERPDGSNFTLKIRSTKLEDSAMYFCASIMGGAATYEQYFGPGTRLTVT.

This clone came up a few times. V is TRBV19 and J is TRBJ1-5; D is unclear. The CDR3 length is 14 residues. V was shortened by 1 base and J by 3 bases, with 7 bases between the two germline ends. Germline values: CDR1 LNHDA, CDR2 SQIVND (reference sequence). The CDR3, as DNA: TGTGCCAGTAGTATAGGGCTCCCCAATCAGCCCCAGCATTTT. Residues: CASSIGLPNQPQHF.

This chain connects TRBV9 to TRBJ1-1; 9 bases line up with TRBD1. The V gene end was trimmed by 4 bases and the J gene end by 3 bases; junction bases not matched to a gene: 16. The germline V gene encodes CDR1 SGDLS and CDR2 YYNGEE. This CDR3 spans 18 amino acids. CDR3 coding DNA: TGTGCCAGCAGCCCAGGACGGGGACAGGGAGGTGGTCACACTGAAGCTTTCTTT. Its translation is CASSPGRGQGGGHTEAFF.

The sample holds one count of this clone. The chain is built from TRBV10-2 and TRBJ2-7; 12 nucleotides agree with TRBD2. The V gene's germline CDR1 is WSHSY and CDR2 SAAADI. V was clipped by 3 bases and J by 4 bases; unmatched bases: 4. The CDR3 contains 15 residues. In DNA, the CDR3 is TGCGCCAGCAGTGATCTAGCGGGAGGGCCTTACGAGCAGTACTTC. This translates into CASSDLAGGPYEQYF.

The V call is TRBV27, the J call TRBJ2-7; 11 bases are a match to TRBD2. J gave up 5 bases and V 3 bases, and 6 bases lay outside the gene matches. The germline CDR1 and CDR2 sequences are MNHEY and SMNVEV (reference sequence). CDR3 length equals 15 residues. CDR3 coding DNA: TGTGCCAGCAGTTTGAGAACTAGCGGGAGTAACGAGCAGTACTTC. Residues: CASSLRTSGSNEQYF.

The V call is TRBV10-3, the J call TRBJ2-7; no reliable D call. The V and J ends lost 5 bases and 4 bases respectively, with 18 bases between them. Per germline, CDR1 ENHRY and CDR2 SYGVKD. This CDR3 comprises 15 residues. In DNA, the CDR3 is TGTGCCATCAGTCCCCCCCCACGAATTGGTTACGAGCAGTACTTC. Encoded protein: CAISPPPRIGYEQYF.

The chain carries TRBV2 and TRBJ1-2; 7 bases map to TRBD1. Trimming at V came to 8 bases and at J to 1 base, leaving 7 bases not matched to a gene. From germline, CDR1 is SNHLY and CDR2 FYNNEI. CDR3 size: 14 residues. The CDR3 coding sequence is TGTGCCAGCTACGGGACAGTCGTTAACTATGGCTACACCTTC. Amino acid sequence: CASYGTVVNYGYTF.

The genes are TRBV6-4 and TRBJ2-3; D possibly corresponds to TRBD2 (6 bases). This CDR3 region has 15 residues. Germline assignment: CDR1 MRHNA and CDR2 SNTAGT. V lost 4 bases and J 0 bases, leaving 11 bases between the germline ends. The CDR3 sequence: CASSVGGSSTDTQYF. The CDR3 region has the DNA TGTGCCAGCAGTGTGGGAGGTAGTAGCACAGATACGCAGTATTTT.

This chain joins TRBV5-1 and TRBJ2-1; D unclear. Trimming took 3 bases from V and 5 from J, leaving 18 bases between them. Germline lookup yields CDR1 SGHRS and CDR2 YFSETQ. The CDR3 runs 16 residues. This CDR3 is CASSSPTEFLHNEQFF. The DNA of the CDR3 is TGCGCCAGCAGCTCCCCGACGGAATTTCTCCACAATGAGCAGTTCTTC.

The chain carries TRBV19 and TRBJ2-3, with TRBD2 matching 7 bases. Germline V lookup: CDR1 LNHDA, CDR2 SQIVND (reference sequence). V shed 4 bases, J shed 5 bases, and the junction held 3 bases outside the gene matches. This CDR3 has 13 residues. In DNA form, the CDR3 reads TGTGCCAGTAGTAGCGGGAGTGTAGATACGCAGTATTTT. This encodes CASSSGSVDTQYF.

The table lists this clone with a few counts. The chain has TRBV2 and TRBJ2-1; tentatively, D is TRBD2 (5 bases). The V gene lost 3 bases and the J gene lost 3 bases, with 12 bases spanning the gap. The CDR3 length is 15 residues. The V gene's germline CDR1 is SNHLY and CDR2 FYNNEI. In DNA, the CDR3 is TGTGCCAGCAGTGAGGGGAGTCTAGGCTACAATGAGCAGTTCTTC. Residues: CASSEGSLGYNEQFF.

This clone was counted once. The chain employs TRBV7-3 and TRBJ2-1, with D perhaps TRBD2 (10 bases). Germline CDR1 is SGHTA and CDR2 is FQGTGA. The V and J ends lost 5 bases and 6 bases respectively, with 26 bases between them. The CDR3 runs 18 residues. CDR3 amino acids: CASSPWDREAGGPNEQFF. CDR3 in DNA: TGTGCCAGCAGCCCATGGGACAGGGAAGCGGGAGGGCCCAATGAGCAGTTCTTC.

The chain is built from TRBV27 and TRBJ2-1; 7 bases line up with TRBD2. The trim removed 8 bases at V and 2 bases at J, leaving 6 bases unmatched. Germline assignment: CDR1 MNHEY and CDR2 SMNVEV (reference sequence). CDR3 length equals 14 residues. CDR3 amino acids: CASATGGTYNEQFF. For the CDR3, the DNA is TGTGCCAGCGCCACGGGAGGAACCTACAATGAGCAGTTCTTC.

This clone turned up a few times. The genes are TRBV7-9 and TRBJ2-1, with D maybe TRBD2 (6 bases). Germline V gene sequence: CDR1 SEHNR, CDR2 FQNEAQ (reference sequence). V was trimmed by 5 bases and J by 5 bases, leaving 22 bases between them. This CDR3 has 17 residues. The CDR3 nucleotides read TGTGCCAGCAGCCCTTCGGGCGCCCGGGCGGGACACAATGAGCAGTTCTTC. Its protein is CASSPSGARAGHNEQFF.

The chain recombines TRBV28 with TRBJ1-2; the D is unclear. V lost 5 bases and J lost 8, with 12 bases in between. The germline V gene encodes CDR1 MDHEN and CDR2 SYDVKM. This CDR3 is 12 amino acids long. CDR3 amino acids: CASSPSSYGYTF. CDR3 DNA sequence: TGTGCCAGCAGTCCCTCCTCCTACGGCTACACCTTC.

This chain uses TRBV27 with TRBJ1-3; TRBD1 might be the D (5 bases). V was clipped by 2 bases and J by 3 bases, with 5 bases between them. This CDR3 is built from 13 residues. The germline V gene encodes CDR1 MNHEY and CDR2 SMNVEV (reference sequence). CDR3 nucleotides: TGTGCCAGCAGTTTACAGGGTGGAAACACCATATATTTT. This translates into CASSLQGGNTIYF.

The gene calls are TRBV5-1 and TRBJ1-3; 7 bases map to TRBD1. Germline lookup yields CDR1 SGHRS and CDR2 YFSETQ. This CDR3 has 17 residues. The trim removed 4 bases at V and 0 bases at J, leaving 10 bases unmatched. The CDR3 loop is CASSAGQMKDSGNTIYF. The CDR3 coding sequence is TGCGCCAGCAGCGCGGGACAGATGAAAGACTCTGGAAACACCATATATTTT.

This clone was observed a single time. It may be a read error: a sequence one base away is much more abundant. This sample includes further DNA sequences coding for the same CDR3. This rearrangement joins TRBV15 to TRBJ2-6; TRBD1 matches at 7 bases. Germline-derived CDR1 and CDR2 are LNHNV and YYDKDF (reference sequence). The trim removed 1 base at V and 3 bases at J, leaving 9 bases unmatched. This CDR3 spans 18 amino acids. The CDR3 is CATSRVGPGGGGANVLTF. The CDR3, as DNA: TGTGCCACCAGCAGAGTAGGGCCAGGGGGTGGTGGGGCCAACGTCCTGACTTTC.

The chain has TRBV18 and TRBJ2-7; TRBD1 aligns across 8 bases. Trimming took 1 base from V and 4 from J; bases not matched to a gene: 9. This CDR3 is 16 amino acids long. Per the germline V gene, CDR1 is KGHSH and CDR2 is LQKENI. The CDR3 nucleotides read TGTGCCAGCTCACCACGACAGGGGAGAGCAGTATACGAGCAGTACTTC. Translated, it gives CASSPRQGRAVYEQYF.

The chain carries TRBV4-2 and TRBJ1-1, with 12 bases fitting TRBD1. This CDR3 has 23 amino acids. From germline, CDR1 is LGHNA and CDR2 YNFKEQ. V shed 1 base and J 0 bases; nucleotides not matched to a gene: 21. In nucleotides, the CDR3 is TGTGCCAGCAGCCAAGTTCGGGACTCGGGACAGGGGGCCTTTTCCCCCCTGAACACTGAAGCTTTCTTT. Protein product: CASSQVRDSGQGAFSPLNTEAFF.

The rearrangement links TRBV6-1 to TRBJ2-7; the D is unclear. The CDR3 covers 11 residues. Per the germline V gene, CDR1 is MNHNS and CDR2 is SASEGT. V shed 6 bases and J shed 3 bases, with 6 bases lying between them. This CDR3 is CASRDYYEQYF. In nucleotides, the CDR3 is TGTGCCAGCAGGGATTACTACGAGCAGTACTTC.

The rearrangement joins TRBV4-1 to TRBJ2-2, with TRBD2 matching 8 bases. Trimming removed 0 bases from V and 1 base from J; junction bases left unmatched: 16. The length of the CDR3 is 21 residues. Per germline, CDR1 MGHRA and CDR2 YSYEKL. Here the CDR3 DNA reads TGCGCCAGCAGCCAAGACAGGCGGGCAGGGTTGACTAGCGTGAACACCGGGGAGCTGTTTTTT. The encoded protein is CASSQDRRAGLTSVNTGELFF.

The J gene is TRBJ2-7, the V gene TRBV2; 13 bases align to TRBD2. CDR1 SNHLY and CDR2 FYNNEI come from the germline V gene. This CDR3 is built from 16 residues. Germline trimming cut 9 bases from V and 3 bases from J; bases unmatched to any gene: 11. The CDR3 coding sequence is TGTGCCAGTGGACTAGCGGGAGCACAGTTTCGCTACGAGCAGTACTTC. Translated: CASGLAGAQFRYEQYF. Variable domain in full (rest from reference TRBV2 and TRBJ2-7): EPEVTQTPSHQVTQMGQEVILRCVPISNHLYFYWYRQILGQKVEFLVSFYNNEISEKSEIFDDQFSVERPDGSNFTLKIRSTKLEDSAMYFCASGLAGAQFRYEQYFGPGTRLTVT.

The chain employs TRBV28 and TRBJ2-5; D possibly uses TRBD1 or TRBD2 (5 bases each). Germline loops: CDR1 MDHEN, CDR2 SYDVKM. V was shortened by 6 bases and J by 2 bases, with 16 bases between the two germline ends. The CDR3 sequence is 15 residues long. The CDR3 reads CASRDGTDLQETQYF. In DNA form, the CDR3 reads TGTGCCAGCAGGGACGGGACGGACTTACAAGAGACCCAGTACTTC.